One sample yielded the 32 T cell receptor beta chains listed below, sequenced in a study of cytomegalovirus exposure and HLA in healthy donors (dated by TCRdb to 2016 to 2017). To prepare the library, the immunoSEQ multiplex PCR assay was applied. A mixture of 60 forward primers for TCR Vbeta segments and 13 reverse primers for TCR Jbeta segments was used in the multiplex PCR. TCRdb mirrors the immuneACCESS table, restricted to in-frame sequences. Some clones are absent from its copies; in checked studies, under half trace to an unresolved V gene, and the reason for the others is unknown. This sample lists some 170,000 clones; almost 80% were detected once. The top ten hold approximately 6.3% of the sample. Sequencing input: PBMCs. These receptors were taken from a man aged 35 to 55 in good health and CMV-seropositive.

The genes are TRBV13 and TRBJ1-2, with D possibly being TRBD1 (6 bases). This CDR3 is built from 14 residues. The V gene lost 5 bases and the J gene lost 8 bases, with 18 bases spanning the gap. Germline lookup yields CDR1 PRHDT and CDR2 FYEKMQ (reference sequence). The CDR3 nucleotides read TGTGCCAGCAGCCACGGGACACCCAGCGACGGCTACACCTTC. Encoded protein: CASSHGTPSDGYTF.

The gene calls are TRBV25-1 and TRBJ1-4; 7 nucleotides agree with TRBD1. Germline V lookup: CDR1 MGHDK, CDR2 SYGVNS. The CDR3 contains 12 residues. V shed 7 bases, J shed 7 bases, and the junction held 3 bases outside the gene matches. CDR3 coding DNA: TGTGCCAGCACACGGGACAGTGAAAAACTGTTTTTT. This translates into CASTRDSEKLFF. Supplemented by reference TRBV25-1 and TRBJ1-4, the full variable domain reads EADIYQTPRYLVIGTGKKITLECSQTMGHDKMYWYQQDPGMELHLIHYSYGVNSTEKGDLSSESTVSRIRTEHFPLTLESARPSHTSQYLCASTRDSEKLFFGSGTQLSVL.

The V gene is TRBV18, the J gene TRBJ1-2, with D possibly being TRBD1 (5 bases). The CDR3 spans 15 residues. Per the germline V gene, CDR1 is KGHSH and CDR2 is LQKENI. V lost 2 bases and J 7 bases, leaving 17 bases between the germline ends. CDR3 coding DNA: TGTGCCAGCTCACCAACCAGGGAGGGAGCGAGTGGCTACACCTTC. This gives the protein CASSPTREGASGYTF.

The rearrangement joins TRBV9 to TRBJ2-7, with 9 bases matching TRBD1. Germline V gene lookup returns CDR1 SGDLS and CDR2 YYNGEE. This CDR3 has 17 amino acids. V was pared by 0 bases and J by 2 bases, with 9 bases of the junction left unmatched. The CDR3, as DNA: TGTGCCAGCAGCGTAGCTTTACGGGACAGGGATACCTACGAGCAGTACTTC. Translated: CASSVALRDRDTYEQYF.

In its sample, this clone was seen once. The chain recombines TRBV7-9 with TRBJ1-4; perhaps TRBD1 as D (5 bases). CDR1 and CDR2 (germline): SEHNR, FQNEAQ (reference sequence). V gave up 11 bases and J gave up 7 bases, with 14 bases separating them. The CDR3 is 12 amino acids. The CDR3 loop is CAAGREGEKLFF. The CDR3 bases are TGTGCCGCGGGCAGGGAGGGTGAAAAACTGTTTTTT. The entire variable domain, with the rest obtained from reference TRBV7-9 and TRBJ1-4, is as follows: DTGVSQNPRHKITKRGQNVTFRCDPISEHNRLYWYRQTLGQGPEFLTYFQNEAQLEKSRLLSDRFSAERPKGSFSTLEIQRTEQGDSAMYLCAAGREGEKLFFGSGTQLSVL.

J is TRBJ1-4 and V is TRBV6-5, with no clear D. The CDR3 totals 14 residues. Germline assignment: CDR1 MNHEY and CDR2 SVGAGI. V was pared by 6 bases and J by 3 bases, with 11 bases between. The CDR3 sequence: CASSRRFPNEKLFF. The CDR3 DNA reads as TGTGCCAGCAGCCGGAGGTTCCCTAATGAAAAACTGTTTTTT.

This chain uses TRBV30 with TRBJ2-7; TRBD1 matches at 8 bases. The junction had 8 bases not matched to a gene; V was cut back by 5 bases and J by 2 bases. Germline V CDR1 and CDR2: GTSNPN, SVGIG (reference sequence). The CDR3 length is 14 residues. DNA of the CDR3: TGTGCCTGGGGTTCCGGACAGGGTACCTACGAGCAGTACTTC. Amino acids: CAWGSGQGTYEQYF.

V gene TRBV25-1 combines with J gene TRBJ2-3; D is perhaps TRBD1 (6 bases). V lost 2 bases and J 4 bases, leaving 16 bases between the germline ends. CDR1 and CDR2 (germline): MGHDK, SYGVNS. This CDR3 region has 16 residues. The CDR3 bases are TGTGCCAGCAGTGAAAGTATGGGCCAGGGGCCAGATACGCAGTATTTT. Protein sequence: CASSESMGQGPDTQYF.

The gene calls are TRBV2 and TRBJ2-3; D is unclear. The CDR3 is 15 amino acids. Germline V gives CDR1 SNHLY, CDR2 FYNNEI. V was shortened by 9 bases and J by 0 bases, with 16 bases between the two germline ends. CDR3 in amino acids: CARTVGLYSTDTQYF. DNA of the CDR3: TGTGCCAGAACCGTTGGGCTATATAGCACAGATACGCAGTATTTT. Supplemented by reference TRBV2 and TRBJ2-3, the full variable domain reads EPEVTQTPSHQVTQMGQEVILRCVPISNHLYFYWYRQILGQKVEFLVSFYNNEISEKSEIFDDQFSVERPDGSNFTLKIRSTKLEDSAMYFCARTVGLYSTDTQYFGPGTRLTVL.

V gene TRBV5-1 combines with J gene TRBJ1-5, with a weak D call TRBD1 (6 bases). V was cut by 4 bases and J by 3 bases, with 11 bases left in between. The CDR3 runs to 14 residues. CDR1 and CDR2 from the germline V gene are SGHRS and YFSETQ. This CDR3 reads CASSPGQFNQPQHF. CDR3 nucleotides: TGCGCCAGCAGCCCCGGACAGTTCAATCAGCCCCAGCATTTT.

The chain is built from TRBV7-7 and TRBJ2-5; 8 bases are a match to TRBD1. The trim removed 5 bases at V and 1 base at J, leaving 6 bases unmatched. Germline CDR1 SSHAT, CDR2 FNYEAQ (reference sequence). CDR3 length: 15 residues. In nucleotides, the CDR3 is TGTGCCAGCAGCCAACTCGGGACAGGCCAAGAGACCCAGTACTTC. Residues: CASSQLGTGQETQYF.

This chain uses TRBV19 with TRBJ1-2; tentative D call: TRBD1 (5 bases). The V gene lost 4 bases and the J gene lost 8 bases, with 20 bases spanning the gap. Germline CDR1 LNHDA, CDR2 SQIVND (reference sequence). This CDR3 is built from 15 residues. The CDR3 DNA follows: TGTGCCAGTAGTAACCCAGCCAGGGCCGCTTGGGGCTACACCTTC. Its translation: CASSNPARAAWGYTF.

This chain uses TRBV2 with TRBJ2-2, with 13 positions matching TRBD2. With V trimmed by 6 bases and J by 7 bases, 8 bases remained unmatched. In germline, CDR1 is SNHLY, CDR2 FYNNEI. The CDR3 length is 16 residues. Written as DNA, the CDR3 is TGTGCCAGCAGCCCCGGACTAGCGGGAGTCTTCGGGGAGCTGTTTTTT. This gives the protein CASSPGLAGVFGELFF. Full variable domain (remainder filled in from reference TRBV2 and TRBJ2-2): EPEVTQTPSHQVTQMGQEVILRCVPISNHLYFYWYRQILGQKVEFLVSFYNNEISEKSEIFDDQFSVERPDGSNFTLKIRSTKLEDSAMYFCASSPGLAGVFGELFFGEGSRLTVL.

V and J are TRBV5-1 and TRBJ2-7; D unclear. The ends were cut back, 0 bases at V and 3 bases at J, with 7 bases in the middle. This CDR3 region has 13 residues. CDR1 SGHRS and CDR2 YFSETQ come from the germline V gene. The chain's CDR3 is CASSLGTIYEQYF. The CDR3 region has the DNA TGCGCCAGCAGCTTGGGTACTATCTACGAGCAGTACTTC.

This clone occurred a few times. The chain has TRBV6-1 and TRBJ2-5, with D unclear. The V gene's germline CDR1 is MNHNS and CDR2 SASEGT. With 6 bases removed from V and 3 bases from J, the gap between germline ends came to 11 bases. The length of the CDR3 is 13 residues. CDR3 sequence: CASRYDGKETQYF. The CDR3 nucleotides read TGTGCCAGCAGATACGATGGCAAAGAGACCCAGTACTTC.

This sequence joins TRBV5-1 and TRBJ2-3; TRBD2 matches at 7 bases. CDR1 SGHRS and CDR2 YFSETQ come from the germline V gene. The CDR3 runs 14 residues. V shed 5 bases and J 5 bases; nucleotides not matched to a gene: 8. The CDR3 loop is CASRWAGEGDTQYF. CDR3 DNA sequence: TGCGCCAGCAGGTGGGCGGGAGAGGGAGATACGCAGTATTTT. Variable domain in full (rest from reference TRBV5-1 and TRBJ2-3): KAGVTQTPRYLIKTRGQQVTLSCSPISGHRSVSWYQQTPGQGLQFLFEYFSETQRNKGNFPGRFSGRQFSNSRSEMNVSTLELGDSALYLCASRWAGEGDTQYFGPGTRLTVL.

The chain uses TRBV4-2 and TRBJ2-7, with 7 bases aligning to TRBD2. V was clipped by 4 bases and J by 3 bases; unmatched bases: 9. Looked up from germline, CDR1 is LGHNA and CDR2 is YNFKEQ. The CDR3 length is 15 residues. The chain's CDR3 is CASSRGSGAVYEQYF. Here the CDR3 DNA reads TGTGCCAGCAGCCGGGGGAGCGGGGCCGTCTACGAGCAGTACTTC.

The table lists this clone with a few counts. J is TRBJ2-1 and V is TRBV6-6, with a tentative D call TRBD2 (5 bases). Germline lookup yields CDR1 MNHNY and CDR2 SVGAGI (reference sequence). This CDR3 comprises 15 residues. V was pared by 5 bases and J by 1 base, with 12 bases between. The CDR3: CASSQDLKSYNEQFF. As DNA, the CDR3 is TGTGCCAGCAGTCAGGACTTAAAATCCTACAATGAGCAGTTCTTC.

In this sample, this clone turned up a few times. The chain recombines TRBV2 with TRBJ1-6; D gene uncertain. The CDR3 length is 12 residues. Germline V gene data show CDR1 as SNHLY and CDR2 as FYNNEI. Trimming left V 5 bases short and J 12 bases short, with 11 bases between. CDR3 protein: CASSNRPVPLHF. In nucleotides, the CDR3 is TGTGCCAGCAGTAACAGACCCGTACCCCTCCACTTT.

The chain employs TRBV27 and TRBJ2-7; D is unresolved. This CDR3 is built from 14 residues. From germline, CDR1 is MNHEY and CDR2 SMNVEV (reference sequence). V shed 4 bases and J shed 2 bases, with 12 bases lying between them. CDR3 nucleotide sequence: TGTGCCAGCAGTTCCCGAACACCCCCCTACGAGCAGTACTTC. Translation gives CASSSRTPPYEQYF.

The gene calls are TRBV11-1 and TRBJ1-4; no firm D call. Germline CDR1 is SGHAT and CDR2 is FQDESV (reference sequence). Trimming stripped 4 bases from V and 8 bases from J, with 5 bases between. The CDR3 contains 11 residues. The CDR3 DNA is TGTGCCAGCAGCTCCCGGGAAAAACTGTTTTTT. Translating it yields CASSSREKLFF. The whole variable domain, filled in from reference TRBV11-1 and TRBJ1-4, reads EAEVAQSPRYKITEKSQAVAFWCDPISGHATLYWYRQILGQGPELLVQFQDESVVDDSQLPKDRFSAERLKGVDSTLKIQPAELGDSAMYLCASSSREKLFFGSGTQLSVL.

V is TRBV29-1 and J is TRBJ2-3, with 7 bases lining up with TRBD2. Germline V CDR1 and CDR2: SQVTM, ANQGSEA. V lost 4 bases, J lost 3 bases, and 4 bases stayed unmatched. The CDR3 contains 13 residues. For the CDR3, the DNA is TGCAGCGTTGTGGTTAGCGGGACAGATACGCAGTATTTT. This gives the protein CSVVVSGTDTQYF.

The chain has TRBV2 and TRBJ2-1, with no clear D. V was trimmed by 3 bases and J by 2 bases, leaving 5 bases between them. The CDR3 totals 13 residues. Germline lookup yields CDR1 SNHLY and CDR2 FYNNEI. CDR3 bases: TGTGCCAGCAGTGAGGAGACCTACAATGAGCAGTTCTTC. As protein: CASSEETYNEQFF.

J is TRBJ2-1 and V is TRBV29-1; perhaps TRBD1 as D (6 bases). Trimming took 1 base from V and 6 from J, leaving 16 bases between them. The CDR3 consists of 15 residues. Looked up from germline, CDR1 is SQVTM and CDR2 is ANQGSEA. In DNA form, the CDR3 reads TGCAGCGTTGAAGGAGGTCAGACAGGCGTCAATGAGCAGTTCTTC. It yields the protein CSVEGGQTGVNEQFF.

V and J are TRBV4-2 and TRBJ2-3; 11 nucleotides align to TRBD2. The CDR3 loop spans 17 amino acids. The ends lost 1 base at V and 6 bases at J; junction bases unmatched: 9. The germline CDR1 and CDR2 sequences are LGHNA and YNFKEQ. In DNA, the CDR3 is TGTGCCAGCAGCCAAGGGATCCCCCTAGCGGGAGGCGATACGCAGTATTTT. It encodes CASSQGIPLAGGDTQYF.

This chain uses TRBV2 with TRBJ2-1; D might be TRBD2 (5 bases). This CDR3 contains 14 residues. Deletions cut 10 bases from V and 7 bases from J, with 20 bases between. Germline CDR1 is SNHLY and CDR2 is FYNNEI. The CDR3: CATVPGSSSNEQFF. CDR3 sequence (DNA): TGTGCCACCGTTCCGGGAAGCTCTTCAAATGAGCAGTTCTTC.

The gene calls are TRBV5-1 and TRBJ1-1, with 12 bases aligning to TRBD1. The V and J ends lost 4 bases and 4 bases, in that order; junction bases with no gene match: 8. CDR3 length: 16 amino acids. In germline, CDR1 is SGHRS, CDR2 YFSETQ. CDR3 loop: CASSPGQGAEGTEAFF. For the CDR3, the DNA is TGCGCCAGCAGCCCGGGACAGGGGGCCGAGGGCACTGAAGCTTTCTTT.

The chain joins TRBV14 to TRBJ2-5; no definite D call. V was pared by 4 bases and J by 2 bases, with 11 bases between. Germline values: CDR1 SGHDN, CDR2 FVKESK. The CDR3 covers 14 residues. CDR3 region: CASSLRDLQETQYF. The CDR3 nucleotides are TGTGCCAGCAGCCTACGCGACTTACAAGAGACCCAGTACTTC.

The V call is TRBV9, the J call TRBJ1-2; no clear D. The CDR3 totals 12 residues. Germline CDR1 SGDLS, CDR2 YYNGEE. V was clipped by 3 bases and J by 9 bases, with 12 bases between them. This chain's CDR3 is CASSGGGGRYTF. The CDR3 region has the DNA TGTGCCAGCAGCGGCGGTGGAGGACGCTACACCTTC.

The chain uses TRBV5-1 and TRBJ2-3, with D maybe TRBD2 (6 bases). This CDR3 has 15 amino acids. CDR1 SGHRS and CDR2 YFSETQ come from the germline V gene. Trimming removed 1 base from V and 5 bases from J, with 14 bases in between. CDR3 nucleotide sequence: TGCGCCAGCAGCTTGACGGGAGCAGAGGGAGATACGCAGTATTTT. Its protein is CASSLTGAEGDTQYF. Drawing the rest from reference TRBV5-1 and TRBJ2-3, the complete variable domain is KAGVTQTPRYLIKTRGQQVTLSCSPISGHRSVSWYQQTPGQGLQFLFEYFSETQRNKGNFPGRFSGRQFSNSRSEMNVSTLELGDSALYLCASSLTGAEGDTQYFGPGTRLTVL.

The chain combines TRBV7-8 with TRBJ2-5; D gene ambiguous. Trimming cost V 4 bases and J 7 bases, with 7 bases left between them. The CDR3 runs 11 residues. Germline CDR1 is SGHVS and CDR2 is FQNEAQ. CDR3: CASSSFGTQYF. As DNA, the CDR3 is TGTGCCAGCAGCTCTTTCGGGACCCAGTACTTC.

V and J are TRBV28 and TRBJ2-7; possibly TRBD1 for D (5 bases). V dropped 6 bases and J dropped 3 bases, with 12 bases sitting between them. Germline CDR1 and CDR2: MDHEN and SYDVKM. The CDR3 spans 13 residues. The CDR3 DNA follows: TGTGCCAGCAGCCAGGGTCAAAACTACGAGCAGTACTTC. It specifies CASSQGQNYEQYF.